This TCR beta chain was captured by sequencing in a study of prognosis after radiotherapy for stage I lung cancer. About the research overall: Among the non-small cell lung cancer patients, all were considered medically inoperable. Patients (roughly 14 men, five or six women) were aged roughly 50 to 85, median about 70 years. Overall study results and limits: It was reported that patients with metastases and those without them differed in TRBV and TRBJ gene usage.

This clonotype was observed many times. What it binds is not known. By two-round multiplex PCR, the TCR beta CDR3 was amplified from genomic DNA. Initially, in first-round PCR, primers specific to each TRBV and TRBJ gene were used. TCRdb redid the calling of the multiplex PCR reads with MiXCR, one entry per CDR3 protein. The table records some 60,000 distinct CDR3 sequences, about 25% of them present only once. From germline, CDR1 is MRHNA and CDR2 SNTAGT. Unmatched junction bases numbered 10, after V lost 5 bases and J lost 3 bases. The CDR3 is 17 amino acids. Source: PBMCs, taken before or after stereotactic body radiation therapy (not recorded which). This TCR was sampled from a donor older than 45 with non-small cell lung cancer. V usage is TRBV6-4 and J usage is TRBJ1-2; TRBD1 agrees at 12 bases. CDR3 coding DNA: TGTGCCAGCAGTCCCGGGACAGGGGGCATTGGGGACTATGGCTACACCTTC. It specifies CASSPGTGGIGDYGYTF.